This TCR beta chain is drawn from a study of regulatory T cells in long-lasting Graves disease (dated by TCRdb to the early 2020s). Regarding the complete study: Persistent Graves' disease meant more than 5 years of antithyroid drug treatment with TSH receptor autoantibodies that stayed positive. Peripheral blood TCR sequencing and RNA sequencing compared persistent Graves' disease patients with newly diagnosed Graves' disease patients. The study took place in China and was registered as a clinical trial. A total of approximately 35 samples underwent TCR sequencing: some 13 from persistent and around 20 from newly diagnosed Graves' disease patients. In the clinical cohort, patients with persistent Graves' disease had used antithyroid drugs for an average of about 9.3 years. Study-wide findings and limitations: As a limitation, the authors acknowledged that the small sample size may reduce accuracy. Compared with newly diagnosed patients, persistent Graves' disease patients had lower TCR Shannon entropy and fewer highly expanded clones, which suggests clonal expansion. Peripheral blood alone was examined, since thyroid tissue, which constituted the primary lesion, could not be accessed. Preferential use of TRBV28, TRBJ1-2 and TRBJ2-5 was observed in persistent disease, whereas TRBV20-1 and TRBJ2-1 were favored in newly diagnosed disease. Sequencing and analysis were restricted to the TCR beta chain. A larger number of public clonotypes was shared among persistent patients (around 2,700) than among newly diagnosed patients (about 990).

Regarding this clonotype: Its binding antigen is unknown. There are no base qualities to consult, and no much larger clone falls within one base.

Libraries were built with multiplex PCR. Sequencing used an Illumina HiSeq 4000. iRepertoire HTBI primers and Arm-PCR amplification of CDR3 regions were used to construct TCR beta libraries. Gel purification was performed on PCR products prior to sequencing. The study's processing was this. Gene usage analysis of CDR3 amino acid clonotypes relied on the 60 or so TRBV and 13 to 15 TRBJ segments identified across samples. COPE and FqMerger were used to merge the filtered high-quality paired reads into contigs. BLAST was used to align contigs to IMGT TRBV, TRBD and TRBJ reference genes, with CDR3 defined following IMGT. Any clonotype with a frequency above 0.1% was classified as a highly expanded clone. Shannon entropy served as the measure of repertoire diversity, while the Gini coefficient captured V-J evenness. A clonotype was considered public if more than one individual shared it. The public reads were reprocessed in TCRdb via fastp at Q25 and MiXCR, keeping in-frame beta chains. Each entry merges the rows of one CDR3 protein and shows their most common DNA and genes. TCRdb, not the original authors, processed these V and J calls. This sample lists 500,000 to 800,000 distinct CDR3 sequences; about 30% were detected once. 35% to 55% of the sample goes to the ten largest clones.

Explained via the paper, the time point label denotes: persistent/refractory GD, antithyroid drugs over 5 years with positive TRAb. For both TCR sequencing and RNA sequencing, RNA was extracted from PBMCs in TRIzol. The diagnosis of Graves' disease followed American Thyroid Association guidelines. Patients for the study were recruited at an endocrinology department in Xi'an, China. From each patient, around 9 milliliters of peripheral blood was collected into an EDTA anticoagulant tube. PBMCs were isolated by Ficoll Paque Plus density gradient separation without further T cell sorting. An Agilent 2100 Bioanalyzer and agarose gel were used to check RNA quality, and a NanoDrop 2000 was used to measure RNA concentration. V gives up 4 bases and J gives up 2 bases, and the segment between their germline ends measures 12 bases. From the cysteine up to the phenylalanine, the CDR3 has a length of 15 residues. The DNA shown is the 45-base CDR3, in frame from base 1. As encoded in the germline V gene, CDR1 is LGHNA while CDR2 is YNFKEQ.

This receptor was identified in a female donor with Graves disease. The chain links TRBV4-2 with TRBJ1-3; 6 matching bases give a weak D call of TRBD1. The source material was peripheral blood mononuclear cells (PBMCs), sampled when the disease was refractory, from a patient treated with antithyroid drugs. The CDR3 corresponds to CASSPQTGAGNTIYF. The DNA sequence reads TGTGCCAGCAGCCCGCAGACAGGAGCTGGAAACACCATATATTTT.